This T cell receptor (beta chain) was recorded in a study of blood T cell repertoires in COVID-19. The V gene end was trimmed by 3 bases and the J gene end by 4 bases; junction bases not matched to a gene: 10. Looked up from germline, CDR1 is MNHNS and CDR2 is SASEGT. The CDR3 contains 17 residues. In the authors' workflow: Estimation of nucleated cell counts relied on the amplification of reference gene primers. The method was immunoSEQ multiplex PCR; TCRdb's version includes in-frame clones alone and lacks a portion of them. V, J and clone size are those of that table, while D and trimming were read from the DNA. In the table there are about 98,000 clones, 82% of which are singletons.

The sequence was collected from a man in his 70s with active or convalescent COVID-19. This chain links TRBV6-1 with TRBJ1-4, with 8 bases aligning to TRBD1. Sequencing was done on a sample of peripheral blood. The CDR3 DNA reads TGTGCCAGCAGTGATGCGCAGGGGGCGGACTTTAATGAAAAACTGTTTTTT. Amino acids: CASSDAQGADFNEKLFF.